These T cell receptor beta chains were read from a single sample in a study of CD8 T cells in ankylosing spondylitis. A single record per CDR3 protein comes from TCRdb applying MiXCR to the 5' RACE reads. The sample has around 490,000 distinct CDR3 sequences, under 5.5% seen once. The source material was blood, either unsorted or a sorted T cell fraction (not recorded which). The receptors were sampled from a male donor with ankylosing spondylitis. CDR3s include the opening cysteine and the closing phenylalanine or tryptophan. The D gene is left open where the match is weak. Clone size is not always given. Where it is, it says once, few, many or a class for expanded clones.

clone size	D gene	J gene	V gene	CDR3 DNA	CDR3 protein
many	TRBD2	TRBJ2-7	TRBV15	TGTGCCACCAGCAGAGAACCGGGAGGTGGTTACGAGCAGTACTTC	CATSREPGGGYEQYF
many	-	TRBJ1-1	TRBV2	TGTGCCAGCAGCAGGGTCGTAGGGAACACTGAAGCTTTCTTT	CASSRVVGNTEAFF
many	TRBD2	TRBJ2-7	TRBV5-1	TGCGCCAGCAGCAATAGCGGGAGGTACGAGCAGTACTTC	CASSNSGRYEQYF
many	TRBD1	TRBJ1-2	TRBV4-3	TGCGCCAGCAGCCAAGATTACAGGGGGGGCTACACCTTC	CASSQDYRGGYTF
many	-	TRBJ1-3	TRBV6-1	TGTGCCAGCATTCCAAGGCCCAACTTCTCTGGAAACACCATATATTTT	CASIPRPNFSGNTIYF
many	-	TRBJ2-7	TRBV12-3/TRBV12-4	TGTGCCAGCAGTTTGCCCGGAGGGGGAAACTACGAGCAGTACTTC	CASSLPGGGNYEQYF
many	-	TRBJ2-5	TRBV4-3	TGCGCCAGCAGCCAAGTCAGGGATGAGACCCAGTACTTC	CASSQVRDETQYF
-	-	TRBJ2-5	TRBV5-1	TGCGCCAGCACGGGGGAGGAAGAGACCCAGTACTTC	CASTGEEETQYF
-	-	TRBJ2-1	TRBV5-1	TGCGCCAGCAGCCCTGACGTTTACAATGAGCAGTTCTTC	CASSPDVYNEQFF
many	-	TRBJ2-2	TRBV5-5	TGTGCCAGCAGCTTGGAGCAGGGAAGGACCGGGGAGCTGTTTTTT	CASSLEQGRTGELFF
many	TRBD1	TRBJ2-7	TRBV18	TGTGCCAGCTCACAGGGGACAGGGAAAACCTACGAGCAGTACTTC	CASSQGTGKTYEQYF
many	-	TRBJ1-1	TRBV29-1	TGCAGCGTTGGTGCGAGGAGTTCAACTGAAGCTTTCTTT	CSVGARSSTEAFF
-	TRBD2	TRBJ2-7	TRBV11-1	TGTGCCAGCAGCCCGCGTAGGTCCAGCGGGAGCTCCTACGAGCAGTACTTC	CASSPRRSSGSSYEQYF
-	-	TRBJ1-2	TRBV28	TGTGCCAGCACCCGCTCCGGGGTAAGGGGCTATGGCTACACCTTC	CASTRSGVRGYGYTF
many	-	TRBJ2-1	TRBV20-1	TGCAGTGCTAGCCACAATGAGCAGTTCTTC	CSASHNEQFF
many	-	TRBJ2-3	TRBV7-2	TGTGCCAGCAGCTTGGGCGGGATTTACACAGATACGCAGTATTTT	CASSLGGIYTDTQYF
many	-	TRBJ2-7	TRBV5-1	TGCGCCAGCAGCTTGGCCCCCGGTGCAGGGCGGTTCTCCTACGAGCAGTACTTC	CASSLAPGAGRFSYEQYF
many	-	TRBJ2-1	TRBV12-3/TRBV12-4	TGTGCCAGCAGTTTAAAGGGTCACAATGAGCAGTTCTTC	CASSLKGHNEQFF
few	-	TRBJ2-7	TRBV5-8	TGTGCCAGCAGCGATGCCTGGCGAGCGGACAACTCCTACGAGCAGTACTTC	CASSDAWRADNSYEQYF
many	-	TRBJ1-2	TRBV28	TGTGCCAGCAGTGGGCCGAGGCCTTCGTATGGCTACACCTTC	CASSGPRPSYGYTF
many	-	TRBJ1-1	TRBV29-1	TGCAGCGTTCTTGGAGGGGCAGGCTACACTGAAGCTTTCTTT	CSVLGGAGYTEAFF
many	-	TRBJ1-5	TRBV27	TGTGCCAGCAGTCGGGGGTTAGGTAGCAATCAGCCCCAGCATTTT	CASSRGLGSNQPQHF
many	-	TRBJ1-1	TRBV6-5	TGTGCCAGCAGTTTCGGGCCGAACACTGAAGCTTTCTTT	CASSFGPNTEAFF
many	TRBD1	TRBJ1-5	TRBV27	TGTGCCAGCAGCACCCTATCCGCCAGGGGGTTTCAGCCCCAGCATTTT	CASSTLSARGFQPQHF
many	-	TRBJ1-1	TRBV7-2	TGTGCCAGCAGCTTAGGTGTCCGGGGTGAAGCTTTCTTT	CASSLGVRGEAFF
-	-	TRBJ2-3	TRBV6-5	TGTGCCAGCAGTTACTTGAGGGAGGGGGCAGATACGCAGTATTTT	CASSYLREGADTQYF
many	-	TRBJ2-7	TRBV20-1	TGCAGTGCTAGTGAGCTAGACTTTACCTACGAGCAGTACTTC	CSASELDFTYEQYF